Listed here are 14 T cell receptor beta chains from one sample, sequenced in a study of blood T cell repertoires in COVID-19. Libraries were prepared by immunoSEQ multiplex PCR; TCRdb keeps only in-frame clonotypes and omits some of them. The sample holds around 500,000 clones, about nine tenths seen once. The sequenced sample consisted of PBMCs or T cells enriched from blood (not recorded which). These receptors all come from a woman aged 55-70 years who had recovered from COVID-19.

The rearrangement uses TRBV5-1 and TRBJ1-2, with 7 bases lining up with TRBD1. V lost 4 bases to trimming and J lost 8 bases; unmatched junction nucleotides: 8. CDR1 is SGHRS, CDR2 YFSETQ, per germline. The CDR3 contains 13 residues. The CDR3 coding sequence is TGCGCCAGCAGCGTCGGGACAGCCTCGGGCTACACCTTC. Translation gives CASSVGTASGYTF.

The rearrangement links TRBV6-1 to TRBJ2-7; 7 positions agree with TRBD2. Germline lookup yields CDR1 MNHNS and CDR2 SASEGT. V was clipped by 3 bases and J by 8 bases; unmatched bases: 10. This CDR3 contains 14 residues. DNA of the CDR3: TGTGCCAGCAGTGACCTGGGGGGGGTGGCGAAGCAGTACGTC. It codes for CASSDLGGVAKQYV.

This clone was observed a single time. The chain recombines TRBV18 with TRBJ2-7; TRBD2 is a possible D gene (5 bases). CDR3 length equals 15 residues. CDR1 KGHSH and CDR2 LQKENI come from the germline V gene. V lost 6 bases and J lost 7, with 22 bases in between. The DNA for the CDR3 is TGTGCCAGCTCGAGCCGGAGGACTCCCCCGGGGGAGCAGTACGTC. Protein product: CASSSRRTPPGEQYV.

J is TRBJ2-2 and V is TRBV5-6, with D unclear. The V end was cut by 4 bases, the J end by 0 bases, with 10 bases between. Germline values: CDR1 SGHDT, CDR2 YYEEEE. This CDR3 has 15 residues. CDR3 sequence: CASSITITNTGELFF. Here the CDR3 DNA reads TGTGCCAGCAGCATTACTATTACGAACACCGGGGAGCTGTTTTTT.

The CDR3 spells CSVRTGGSYEQYF. The CDR3 coding sequence is TGCAGCGTCAGGACAGGGGGGTCCTACGAGCAGTACTTC. This chain links TRBV29-1 with TRBJ2-7; 10 positions match TRBD1. CDR3 size: 13 residues. V was pared by 6 bases and J by 1 base, with 3 bases of the junction left unmatched. CDR1 and CDR2 from the germline V gene are SQVTM and ANQGSEA.

The chain employs TRBV18 and TRBJ2-3, with a tentative D call TRBD2 (6 bases). The germline CDR1 and CDR2 sequences are KGHSH and LQKENI. The CDR3 totals 14 residues. The V and J ends lost 3 bases and 5 bases respectively, with 12 bases between them. The CDR3 bases are TGTGCCAGCTCACCTCGGCGGGGTGGAGATACGCAGTATTTT. This encodes CASSPRRGGDTQYF. Full variable domain (outside the CDR3, taken from reference TRBV18 and TRBJ2-3): NAGVMQNPRHLVRRRGQEARLRCSPMKGHSHVYWYRQLPEEGLKFMVYLQKENIIDESGMPKERFSAEFPKEGPSILRIQQVVRGDSAAYFCASSPRRGGDTQYFGPGTRLTVL.

The chain couples TRBV2 to TRBJ2-3; 7 bases are a match to TRBD1. This CDR3 contains 12 residues. V trimming: 10 bases; J trimming: 2 bases; junction bases outside the gene matches: 3. Per germline, CDR1 SNHLY and CDR2 FYNNEI. CDR3 sequence (DNA): TGTGCCACGGGACAGACCACAGATACGCAGTATTTT. The encoded protein is CATGQTTDTQYF.

The chain has TRBV6-4 and TRBJ1-1, with 7 bases that match TRBD1. The germline gives CDR1 MRHNA, CDR2 SNTAGT. The CDR3 runs to 14 residues. The junction had 4 bases not matched to a gene; V was cut back by 6 bases and J by 0 bases. Here the CDR3 reads CASRPTGLNTEAFF. The CDR3 bases are TGTGCCAGCAGACCGACAGGGTTGAACACTGAAGCTTTCTTT.

This clone was picked up many times. The chain carries TRBV6-1 and TRBJ2-7; D perhaps matches TRBD1 (6 bases). The CDR3 runs 14 residues. Germline lookup yields CDR1 MNHNS and CDR2 SASEGT. V was shortened by 1 base and J by 3 bases, with 10 bases between the two germline ends. This chain's CDR3 is CASSEGGTRYEQYF. The CDR3 DNA follows: TGTGCCAGCAGTGAAGGGGGGACACGCTACGAGCAGTACTTC.

This clone came up once. The rearrangement links TRBV29-1 to TRBJ2-7, with 9 bases that match TRBD1. Germline-derived CDR1 and CDR2 are SQVTM and ANQGSEA. CDR3 length: 12 amino acids. V was pared by 6 bases and J by 5 bases, with 5 bases of the junction left unmatched. The CDR3 sequence: CSVRGQGHEQYV. CDR3 coding DNA: TGCAGCGTGCGGGGACAGGGTCACGAGCAGTACGTC.

V is TRBV5-1 and J is TRBJ1-2, with D possibly matching TRBD1 (6 bases). Germline CDR1 and CDR2: SGHRS and YFSETQ. With 9 bases removed from V and 5 bases from J, the gap between germline ends came to 23 bases. This CDR3 comprises 15 residues. CDR3 residues: CATSTGTTMEYGYTF. CDR3 sequence (DNA): TGCGCCACCTCAACGGGGACAACTATGGAATATGGCTACACCTTC.

This chain links TRBV7-2 with TRBJ2-5; 10 bases fit TRBD2. V was pared by 5 bases and J by 1 base, with 4 bases of the junction left unmatched. The CDR3 sequence is 15 residues long. The germline V gene has CDR1 SGHTA and CDR2 FQGNSA. The CDR3 loop reads CASSPQRGGQETQYF. The CDR3 DNA reads TGTGCCAGCAGCCCCCAGCGGGGGGGCCAAGAGACCCAGTACTTC.

The rearrangement uses TRBV3-1 (or the pseudogene TRBV3-2) and TRBJ2-1; a possible D gene is TRBD1 (7 bases). V was cut by 4 bases and J by 3 bases, with 16 bases left in between. Germline CDR1 is LGHDT and CDR2 is YNNKEL (reference sequence). The CDR3 has 16 residues. CDR3 amino acids: CASSPQRRDSYNEQFF. The CDR3 DNA sequence: TGTGCCAGCAGCCCCCAAAGGCGGGACAGCTACAATGAGCAGTTCTTC.

This clone appeared once. The chain has TRBV18 and TRBJ1-2, with D tentatively TRBD1 (6 bases). The V and J ends lost 3 bases and 8 bases respectively, with 7 bases between them. This CDR3 spans 11 amino acids. CDR1 and CDR2 (germline): KGHSH, LQKENI. In nucleotides, the CDR3 is TGTGCCAGCTCACCCGACAGGGGCTACACCTTC. Its translation: CASSPDRGYTF. The whole variable domain, filled in from reference TRBV18 and TRBJ1-2, reads NAGVMQNPRHLVRRRGQEARLRCSPMKGHSHVYWYRQLPEEGLKFMVYLQKENIIDESGMPKERFSAEFPKEGPSILRIQQVVRGDSAAYFCASSPDRGYTFGSGTRLTVV.